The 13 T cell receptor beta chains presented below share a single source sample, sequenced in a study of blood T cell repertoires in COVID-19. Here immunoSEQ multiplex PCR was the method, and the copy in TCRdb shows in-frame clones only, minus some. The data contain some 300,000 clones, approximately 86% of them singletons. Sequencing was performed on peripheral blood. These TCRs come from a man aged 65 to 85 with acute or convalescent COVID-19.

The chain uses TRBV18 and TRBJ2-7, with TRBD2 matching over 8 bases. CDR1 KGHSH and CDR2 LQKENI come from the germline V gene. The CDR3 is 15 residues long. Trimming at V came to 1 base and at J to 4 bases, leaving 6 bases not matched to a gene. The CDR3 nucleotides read TGTGCCAGCTCACCACGACCGGGACTAGGTTACGAGCAGTACTTC. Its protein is CASSPRPGLGYEQYF.

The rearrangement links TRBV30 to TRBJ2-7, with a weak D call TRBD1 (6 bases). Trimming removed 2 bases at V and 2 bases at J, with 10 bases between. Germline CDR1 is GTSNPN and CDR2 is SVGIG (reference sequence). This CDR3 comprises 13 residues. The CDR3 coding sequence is TGTGCCTGGAGTCCAGGGGCGGCCTACGAGCAGTACTTC. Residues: CAWSPGAAYEQYF.

CDR3 in amino acids: CASSPGQKGTEAFF. The CDR3 DNA sequence: TGTGCCAGCAGTCCCGGACAAAAGGGCACTGAAGCTTTCTTT. The chain employs TRBV28 and TRBJ1-1; maybe TRBD1 (5 bases). Germline CDR1 reads MDHEN; CDR2 reads SYDVKM. The V gene lost 5 bases and the J gene lost 4 bases, with 14 bases spanning the gap. The CDR3 contains 14 residues.

Here the CDR3 DNA reads TGTGCCAGCCAGACCGAGGCCTACGAGCAGTACTTC. Translated, it gives CASQTEAYEQYF. V gene TRBV6-5 combines with J gene TRBJ2-7; D uncertain. The CDR3 is 12 amino acids. Per germline, CDR1 MNHEY and CDR2 SVGAGI. The germline V and J ends were trimmed by 8 bases and 2 bases, with 10 bases remaining between them.

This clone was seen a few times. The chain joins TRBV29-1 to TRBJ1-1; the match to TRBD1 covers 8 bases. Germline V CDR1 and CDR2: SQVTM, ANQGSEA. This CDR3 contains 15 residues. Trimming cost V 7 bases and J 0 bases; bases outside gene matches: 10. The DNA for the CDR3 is TGCAGCGGGCAGGGGGCGAATTCCATGAACACTGAAGCTTTCTTT. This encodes CSGQGANSMNTEAFF.

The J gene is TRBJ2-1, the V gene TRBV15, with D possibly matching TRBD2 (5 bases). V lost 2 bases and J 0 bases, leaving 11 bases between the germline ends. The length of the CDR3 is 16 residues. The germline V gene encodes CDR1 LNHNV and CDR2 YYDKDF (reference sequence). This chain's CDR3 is CATSRHRESSYNEQFF. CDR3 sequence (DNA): TGTGCCACCAGCAGACATAGGGAGAGCTCCTACAATGAGCAGTTCTTC. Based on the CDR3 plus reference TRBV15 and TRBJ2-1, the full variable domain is DAMVIQNPRYQVTQFGKPVTLSCSQTLNHNVMYWYQQKSSQAPKLLFHYYDKDFNNEADTPDNFQSRRPNTSFCFLDIRSPGLGDTAMYLCATSRHRESSYNEQFFGPGTRLTVL.

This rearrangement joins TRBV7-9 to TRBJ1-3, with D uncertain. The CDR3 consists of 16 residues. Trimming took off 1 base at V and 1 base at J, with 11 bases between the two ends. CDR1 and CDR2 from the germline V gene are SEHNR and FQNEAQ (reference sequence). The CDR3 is CASSLGGLLSGNTIYF. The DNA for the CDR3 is TGTGCCAGCAGCTTAGGAGGTCTCTTGTCTGGAAACACCATATATTTT.

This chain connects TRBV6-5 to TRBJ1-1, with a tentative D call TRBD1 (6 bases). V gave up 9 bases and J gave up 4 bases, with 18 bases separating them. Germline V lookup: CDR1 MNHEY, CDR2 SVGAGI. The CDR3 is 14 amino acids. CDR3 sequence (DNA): TGTGCCAGTGGGGAAGACAGGCTGAGCACTGAAGCTTTCTTT. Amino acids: CASGEDRLSTEAFF.

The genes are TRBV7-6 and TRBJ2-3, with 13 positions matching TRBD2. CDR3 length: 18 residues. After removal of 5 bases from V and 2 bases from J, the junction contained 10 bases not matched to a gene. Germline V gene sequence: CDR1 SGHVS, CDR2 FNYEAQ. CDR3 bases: TGTGCCAGCAGCCCTGGACTAGCGGGGGCGACATACACAGATACGCAGTATTTT. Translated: CASSPGLAGATYTDTQYF.

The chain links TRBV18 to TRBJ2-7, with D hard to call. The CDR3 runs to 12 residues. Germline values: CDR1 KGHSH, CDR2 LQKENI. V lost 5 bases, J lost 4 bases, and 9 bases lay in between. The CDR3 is CASSNSEYEQYF. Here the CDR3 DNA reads TGTGCCAGCTCAAATTCAGAATACGAGCAGTACTTC. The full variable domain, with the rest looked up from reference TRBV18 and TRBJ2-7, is NAGVMQNPRHLVRRRGQEARLRCSPMKGHSHVYWYRQLPEEGLKFMVYLQKENIIDESGMPKERFSAEFPKEGPSILRIQQVVRGDSAAYFCASSNSEYEQYFGPGTRLTVT.

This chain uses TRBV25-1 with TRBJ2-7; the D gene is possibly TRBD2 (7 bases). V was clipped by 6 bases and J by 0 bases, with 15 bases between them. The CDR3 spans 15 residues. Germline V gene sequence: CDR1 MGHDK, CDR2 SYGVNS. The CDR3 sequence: CASRDGGPSSYEQYF. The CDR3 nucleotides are TGTGCCAGCAGGGACGGGGGGCCGAGCTCCTACGAGCAGTACTTC.

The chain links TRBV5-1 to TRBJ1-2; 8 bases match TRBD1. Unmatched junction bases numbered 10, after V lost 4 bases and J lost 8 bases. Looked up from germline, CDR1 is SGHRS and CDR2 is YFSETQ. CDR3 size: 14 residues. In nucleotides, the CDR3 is TGCGCCAGCAGCAAAGGACAGGGAGTTTGGGGCTACACCTTC. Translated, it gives CASSKGQGVWGYTF.

CDR3 in DNA: TGTGCCAGCAGCCAGAGGCACGGGAACACTGAAGCTTTCTTT. Protein product: CASSQRHGNTEAFF. V usage is TRBV3-1 (or the pseudogene TRBV3-2) and J usage is TRBJ1-1; no clear D. The CDR3 spans 14 residues. Trimming took off 3 bases at V and 1 base at J, with 9 bases between the two ends. Germline V gives CDR1 LGHDT, CDR2 YNNKEL (reference sequence).